This T cell receptor beta chain was obtained from a study of graft-versus-host responses after intestinal transplantation. Study information: Multivisceral, liver-intestinal, or isolated intestinal transplants were performed in recipients. Anti-thymocyte globulin induction was given to all recipients, followed by tacrolimus and steroids for around 3 years. Whole-study results and caveats: The marrow of recipients harbored GvH clones, and ileum or blood showed some of them first. Early HvG declines after transplant were associated with peak circulating GvH clone levels.

The protocol was immunoSEQ multiplex PCR, while the TCRdb copy is restricted to in-frame clones and leaves out a portion. This table holds more than 80,000 clones, about 88% found once. As regards this clone: The antigen remains unidentified.

The CDR3 covers 15 residues. Germline CDR1 SGHRS, CDR2 YFSETQ. After removal of 5 bases from V and 9 bases from J, the junction contained 13 bases not matched to a gene. The sample was unstimulated CD4+ T cells sorted from spleen or lymph node cells, taken before transplant. This clonotype was sampled from a human donor who was the organ donor for an intestinal transplant. The chain uses TRBV5-1 and TRBJ2-7; TRBD2 matches at 11 bases. The CDR3 coding sequence is TGCGCCAGCAGTTTGACTAGCGGGAACCTTCCTAGGCAGTACTTC. Protein sequence: CASSLTSGNLPRQYF.